This passage covers 20 T cell receptor beta chains from one sample sequenced in a study of T cell responses to AZD1222 COVID-19 vaccine. Sequenced by immunoSEQ multiplex PCR; TCRdb stores in-frame clones only, minus some. Of 95,000 to 110,000 clones listed, over 70% are singletons. Sequencing used peripheral blood, obtained on day 0 of AZD1222 vaccination. All receptors derive from an adult in good health.

The rearrangement uses TRBV27 and TRBJ1-5; TRBD1 matches 7 bases. Germline-derived CDR1 and CDR2 are MNHEY and SMNVEV (reference sequence). This CDR3 has 16 amino acids. V trimming: 5 bases; J trimming: 6 bases; junction bases outside the gene matches: 13. The CDR3 is CASSPFARGGSQPQHF. The CDR3 region has the DNA TGTGCCAGCAGTCCCTTCGCCAGGGGGGGAAGTCAGCCCCAGCATTTT.

This clone was observed a handful of times. The V call is TRBV7-2, the J call TRBJ1-1; TRBD1 is a possible D gene (5 bases). CDR1 is SGHTA and CDR2 is FQGNSA in the germline V gene. V was pared by 7 bases and J by 1 base, with 22 bases between. The CDR3 sequence is 17 residues long. The CDR3 is CASTNGGKGIGNTEAFF. The DNA for the CDR3 is TGTGCCAGCACCAACGGGGGAAAGGGCATAGGGAACACTGAAGCTTTCTTT.

The V and J genes are TRBV6-5 and TRBJ2-1, with a weak D call TRBD2 (6 bases). This CDR3 comprises 14 residues. Per the germline V gene, CDR1 is MNHEY and CDR2 is SVGAGI. The germline V and J ends were trimmed by 4 bases and 7 bases, with 14 bases remaining between them. Here the CDR3 reads CASSSGSFYNEQFF. CDR3 DNA: TGTGCCAGCAGTTCCGGGAGCTTCTATAATGAGCAGTTCTTC.

V gene TRBV6-5 combines with J gene TRBJ1-5, with D uncertain. Germline V gives CDR1 MNHEY, CDR2 SVGAGI. The CDR3 runs to 14 residues. Trimming cost V 8 bases and J 4 bases, with 15 bases left between them. The CDR3 DNA reads as TGTGCCAGCTCCTTCACAGTGGGAAATCAGCCCCAGCATTTT. This encodes CASSFTVGNQPQHF.

The V and J genes are TRBV11-2 and TRBJ2-2; 8 nucleotides line up with TRBD2. The CDR3 extends over 16 amino acids. The V gene's germline CDR1 is SGHAT and CDR2 FQNNGV. V was pared by 5 bases and J by 7 bases, with 12 bases of the junction left unmatched. The CDR3 sequence: CASSPRYPRGVGELFF. The CDR3 DNA reads as TGTGCCAGCAGCCCGCGCTACCCGCGGGGGGTCGGGGAGCTGTTTTTT.

The chain combines TRBV6-6 with TRBJ1-5, with D unclear. Trimming pared 2 bases from V and 3 bases from J, leaving 8 bases between. This CDR3 has 14 amino acids. Looked up from germline, CDR1 is MNHNY and CDR2 is SVGAGI (reference sequence). CDR3 amino acids: CASSYGQPNQPQHF. The CDR3 bases are TGTGCCAGCAGTTACGGGCAGCCCAATCAGCCCCAGCATTTT.

The chain combines TRBV7-2 with TRBJ2-1, with TRBD2 matching 11 bases. The trim removed 3 bases at V and 9 bases at J, leaving 7 bases unmatched. The germline gives CDR1 SGHTA, CDR2 FQGNSA. The CDR3 runs 15 residues. As DNA, the CDR3 is TGTGCCAGCAGCTTTAGCGGGGGGGCAAGAAGTGAGCAGTTCTTC. It yields the protein CASSFSGGARSEQFF.

V gene TRBV25-1 combines with J gene TRBJ2-5, with D possibly matching TRBD2 (5 bases). From germline, CDR1 is MGHDK and CDR2 SYGVNS. This CDR3 is built from 17 residues. Deletions cut 4 bases from V and 3 bases from J, with 21 bases between. CDR3 protein: CASSVDRKAGDKETQYF. Written as DNA, the CDR3 is TGTGCCAGCAGTGTCGATCGGAAGGCGGGTGACAAAGAGACCCAGTACTTC.

V and J are TRBV4-1 and TRBJ2-7; TRBD2 matches 8 bases. With 0 bases clipped from V and 4 bases from J, the junction kept 8 bases outside the gene matches. Germline V gene sequence: CDR1 MGHRA, CDR2 YSYEKL. This CDR3 contains 16 residues. CDR3 region: CASSQENPGLGYEQYF. As DNA, the CDR3 is TGCGCCAGCAGCCAAGAAAACCCGGGACTAGGTTACGAGCAGTACTTC.

This clone was counted only a few times. This sequence joins TRBV19 and TRBJ2-7; TRBD2 aligns across 13 bases. Losses at the gene ends were 4 bases for V and 5 bases for J; bases not matched to a gene: 8. This CDR3 comprises 16 residues. Germline V lookup: CDR1 LNHDA, CDR2 SQIVND (reference sequence). In DNA form, the CDR3 reads TGTGCCAGTAGTACCCGGACTAGCGGGAGTATCCACGAGCAGTACTTC. This gives the protein CASSTRTSGSIHEQYF.

The chain links TRBV6-5 to TRBJ1-1; 7 positions match TRBD1. Germline V gene lookup returns CDR1 MNHEY and CDR2 SVGAGI. The CDR3 loop spans 13 amino acids. The V segment lost 2 bases and the J segment 10 bases; nucleotides outside the gene matches: 7. The CDR3 loop is CASSYRDSTAAFF. Written as DNA, the CDR3 is TGTGCCAGCAGTTACAGGGACAGTACGGCAGCTTTCTTT.

The DNA for the CDR3 is TGTGCCAGCAGCTTTCAGGGGGTCTACGAGCAGTACTTC. This codes for CASSFQGVYEQYF. V and J are TRBV5-8 and TRBJ2-7; 7 nucleotides align to TRBD1. Trimming at V came to 2 bases and at J to 3 bases, leaving 2 bases not matched to a gene. Germline V gives CDR1 SGHTS, CDR2 YDEGEE. The CDR3 totals 13 residues.

The chain has TRBV25-1 and TRBJ1-2; D gene ambiguous. The CDR3 extends over 12 amino acids. The germline CDR1 and CDR2 sequences are MGHDK and SYGVNS. The germline V and J ends were trimmed by 3 bases and 4 bases, with 6 bases remaining between them. The CDR3 DNA is TGTGCCAGCAGTGATGGGCCCTATGGCTACACCTTC. This codes for CASSDGPYGYTF.

The gene calls are TRBV3-1 (or the pseudogene TRBV3-2) and TRBJ1-5, with TRBD1 identical over 8 bases. This CDR3 has 15 amino acids. CDR1 is LGHDT and CDR2 is YNNKEL in the germline V gene (reference sequence). Germline trimming cut 6 bases from V and 6 bases from J; bases unmatched to any gene: 10. The CDR3 sequence: CASSQGALTVQPQHF. The CDR3 DNA reads TGTGCCAGCAGTCAGGGGGCATTAACTGTTCAGCCCCAGCATTTT.

This clone was observed a single time. CDR3 loop: CASSQDLGPSKPWGYTF. DNA of the CDR3: TGCGCCAGCAGCCAAGATTTAGGGCCCTCTAAGCCGTGGGGCTACACCTTC. The chain couples TRBV4-1 to TRBJ1-2; D ambiguous. Germline assignment: CDR1 MGHRA and CDR2 YSYEKL. The CDR3 runs to 17 residues. V shed 0 bases and J shed 8 bases, with 22 bases lying between them.

V usage is TRBV29-1 and J usage is TRBJ2-3; no definite D call. The CDR3 is made up of 12 amino acids. V was shortened by 4 bases and J by 6 bases, with 11 bases between the two germline ends. The germline gives CDR1 SQVTM, CDR2 ANQGSEA. CDR3 nucleotide sequence: TGCAGCGTTGCAAACATTGAGGATACGCAGTATTTT. Protein sequence: CSVANIEDTQYF.

The chain employs TRBV10-2 and TRBJ1-1; 9 positions match TRBD1. With 7 bases clipped from V and 11 bases from J, the junction kept 5 bases outside the gene matches. CDR3 length: 11 amino acids. Germline V gene lookup returns CDR1 WSHSY and CDR2 SAAADI. Here the CDR3 reads CASTRTGEAFF. The DNA for the CDR3 is TGCGCCAGCACCAGGACAGGGGAGGCTTTCTTT.

The CDR3 coding sequence is TGCGCCAGCAGCCAAGATCCACTGGACGGCACTGAGCAGTTCTTC. Translation: CASSQDPLDGTEQFF. V gene TRBV4-3 combines with J gene TRBJ2-1; D not certain. Germline CDR1 is LGHNA and CDR2 is YSLEER. V shed 0 bases and J shed 9 bases, with 15 bases lying between them. This CDR3 region has 15 residues.

The CDR3 bases are TGTGCCAGCAGCGTATCGAACACCGGGGAGCTGTTTTTT. Translation: CASSVSNTGELFF. The chain uses TRBV7-8 and TRBJ2-2, with D uncertain. The length of the CDR3 is 13 residues. The V end was cut by 5 bases, the J end by 0 bases, with 4 bases between. CDR1 is SGHVS, CDR2 FQNEAQ, per germline.

The rearrangement joins TRBV5-1 to TRBJ1-1, with 9 bases matching TRBD1. Looked up from germline, CDR1 is SGHRS and CDR2 is YFSETQ. The CDR3 loop spans 15 amino acids. After removal of 4 bases from V and 4 bases from J, the junction contained 8 bases not matched to a gene. The CDR3 nucleotides read TGCGCCAGCAGCAACACAGGGGGCGAGGGCACTGAAGCTTTCTTT. It codes for CASSNTGGEGTEAFF.